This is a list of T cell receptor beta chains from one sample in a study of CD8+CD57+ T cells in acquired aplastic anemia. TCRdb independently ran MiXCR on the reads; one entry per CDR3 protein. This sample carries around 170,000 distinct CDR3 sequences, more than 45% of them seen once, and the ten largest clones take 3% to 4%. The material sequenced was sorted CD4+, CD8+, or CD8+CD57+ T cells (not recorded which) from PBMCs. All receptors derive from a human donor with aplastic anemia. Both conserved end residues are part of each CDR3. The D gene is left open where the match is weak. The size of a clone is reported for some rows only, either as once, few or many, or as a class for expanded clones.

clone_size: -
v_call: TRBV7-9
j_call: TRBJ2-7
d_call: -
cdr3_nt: TGTGCCAGCAGCGACCATCCGGGACGCGGCGATGAGCAGTACTTC
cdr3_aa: CASSDHPGRGDEQYF

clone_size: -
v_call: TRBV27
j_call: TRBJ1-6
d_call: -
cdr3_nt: TGTGCCAGCAGTCCCCAGCTCATACAGGGTATGGGTTCACCCCTCCACTTT
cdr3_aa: CASSPQLIQGMGSPLHF

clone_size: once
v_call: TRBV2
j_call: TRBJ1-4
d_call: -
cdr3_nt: TGTGCCAGCACTTTCGGACCCGTGGATGAAAAACTGTTTTTT
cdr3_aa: CASTFGPVDEKLFF

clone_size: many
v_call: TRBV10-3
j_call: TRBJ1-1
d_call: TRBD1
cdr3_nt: TGTGCCAGCCGGGACAGGACGAACACTGAAGCTTTCTTT
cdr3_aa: CASRDRTNTEAFF

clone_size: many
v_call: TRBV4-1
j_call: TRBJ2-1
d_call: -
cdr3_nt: TGCGCCAGCAGCCAAGTTAGGCAGCTATACAATGAGCAGTTCTTC
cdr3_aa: CASSQVRQLYNEQFF

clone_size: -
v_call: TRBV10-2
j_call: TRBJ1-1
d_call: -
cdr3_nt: TGCGCCAGCAGTGGGGCAGAGAACACTGAAGCTCTCTTT
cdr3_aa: CASSGAENTEALF

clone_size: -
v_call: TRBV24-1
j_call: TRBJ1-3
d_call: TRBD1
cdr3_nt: TGTGCCACCAGTGAATCCGGGACAGGGTACGGAAACACCATATATTTT
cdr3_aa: CATSESGTGYGNTIYF

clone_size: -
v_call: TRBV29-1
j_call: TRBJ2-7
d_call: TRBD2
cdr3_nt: TGCAGCGTTACCGGGACTAGCGGACCATACGGGCCTTACGAGCAGTACTTC
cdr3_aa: CSVTGTSGPYGPYEQYF

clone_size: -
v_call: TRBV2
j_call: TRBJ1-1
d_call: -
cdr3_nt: TGTGCCAGCAGGCACAGGGAAGGCAGTGAAGCTTTCTTT
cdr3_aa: CASRHREGSEAFF

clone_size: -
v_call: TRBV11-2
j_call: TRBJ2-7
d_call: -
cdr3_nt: TGTGCCAGTAGTAGCCAACATACGGGGGAGCAGTACTTC
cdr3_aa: CASSSQHTGEQYF

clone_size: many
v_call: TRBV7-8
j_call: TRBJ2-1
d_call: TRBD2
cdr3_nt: TGTGCCAGCAGCTTAGCGGGACTAGCGGTTGGAGAGCAGTTCTTC
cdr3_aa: CASSLAGLAVGEQFF

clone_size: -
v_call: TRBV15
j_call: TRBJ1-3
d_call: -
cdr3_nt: TGTGCCACCAGCAGAGCGAAGTTAACCTCTGGAAACACCATATACTTT
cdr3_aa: CATSRAKLTSGNTIYF

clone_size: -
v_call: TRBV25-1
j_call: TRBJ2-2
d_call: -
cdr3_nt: -
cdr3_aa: CASRGQGAKNIQYFGAGTGELFF

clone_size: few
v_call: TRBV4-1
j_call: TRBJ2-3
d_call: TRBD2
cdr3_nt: TGCGCCAGCAGCCCCTTGGGACTAGCGGGGGGGAACACAGATACGCAGTATTTT
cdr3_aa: CASSPLGLAGGNTDTQYF

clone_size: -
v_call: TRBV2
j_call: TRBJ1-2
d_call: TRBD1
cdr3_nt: TGTGCCAGCAGTAACGCCGGGACAGGTTTCCGCTATGGCTACACCTTC
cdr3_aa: CASSNAGTGFRYGYTF

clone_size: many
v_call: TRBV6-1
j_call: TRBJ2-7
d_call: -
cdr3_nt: TGTGCCAGCAGGGTGACAGACCTCTCTCGCGAGCAGTACTTC
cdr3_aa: CASRVTDLSREQYF

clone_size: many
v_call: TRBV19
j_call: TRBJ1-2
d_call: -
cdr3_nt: TGTGCCAGTAGTACCAGTGGCAGGAAACCCTATGGCTACACCTTC
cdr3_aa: CASSTSGRKPYGYTF

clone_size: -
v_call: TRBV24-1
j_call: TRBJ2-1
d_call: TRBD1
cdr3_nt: TGTGCCACCGGGACAGGGGCCTACAATGGGCAGTCCTTC
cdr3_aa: CATGTGAYNGQSF

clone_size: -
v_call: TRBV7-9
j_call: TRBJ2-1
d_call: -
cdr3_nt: TGTGCCAGCAGCTTAGTACTGGACCACTTCTTC
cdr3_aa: CASSLVLDHFF

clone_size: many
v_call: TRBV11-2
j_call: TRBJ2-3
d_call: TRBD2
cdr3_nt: TGTGCCAGCAGCTTAGACGGACTAGCCCACCCGCAAGATACGCAGTATTTT
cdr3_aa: CASSLDGLAHPQDTQYF

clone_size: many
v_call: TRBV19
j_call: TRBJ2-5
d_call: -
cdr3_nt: TGTGCCAGTAGGAGGGGGGCCCTAGGAGAGACCCAGTACTTC
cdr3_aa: CASRRGALGETQYF

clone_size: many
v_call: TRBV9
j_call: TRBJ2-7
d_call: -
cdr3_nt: TGTGCCAGCAGCGCCCTTACAGGAGGGGGACGTGGAGAGCAGTACTTC
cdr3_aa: CASSALTGGGRGEQYF

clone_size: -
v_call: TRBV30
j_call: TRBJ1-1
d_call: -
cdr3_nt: TGTGCCTGGAGTGGGAAGGGCAGGGAGAACGCTGAAGCTTTCTTT
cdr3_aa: CAWSGKGRENAEAFF

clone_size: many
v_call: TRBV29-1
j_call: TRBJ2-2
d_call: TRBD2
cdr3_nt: TGCAGCGTTGACGGGAGGGCCGACACCGGGGAGCTGTTTTTT
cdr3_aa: CSVDGRADTGELFF

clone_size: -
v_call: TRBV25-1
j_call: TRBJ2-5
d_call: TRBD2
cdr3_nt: TGTGCCAGCAGTTATGCAGGGCGGGGGGAGACCCAGTACTTC
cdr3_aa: CASSYAGRGETQYF

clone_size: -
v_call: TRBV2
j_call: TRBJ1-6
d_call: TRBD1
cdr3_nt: TGTGCCGGCAGCGCCGGGACAGGCAATTCACCCCCCCACTTT
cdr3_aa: CAGSAGTGNSPPHF

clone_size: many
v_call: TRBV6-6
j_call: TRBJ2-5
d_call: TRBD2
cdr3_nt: TGTGCCAGCAGTTACTCGTCTAGCGGGAGAGAGACCCAGTACTTC
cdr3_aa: CASSYSSSGRETQYF

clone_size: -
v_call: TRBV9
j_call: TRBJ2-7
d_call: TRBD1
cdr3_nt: TGTGCCAGCAGCGGTGGACAGGGGATCTACGAGCAGTACTTC
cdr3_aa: CASSGGQGIYEQYF

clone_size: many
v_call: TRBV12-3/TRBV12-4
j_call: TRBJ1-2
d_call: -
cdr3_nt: TGTGCCAGCAGCCCCTCCGGGGGGCGCCGGGGCTACACCTTC
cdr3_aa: CASSPSGGRRGYTF

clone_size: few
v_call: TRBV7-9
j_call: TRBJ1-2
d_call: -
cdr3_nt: TGTGCCAGCAGCTTAATCAGGTTGGATGGCTACACCTTC
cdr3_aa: CASSLIRLDGYTF

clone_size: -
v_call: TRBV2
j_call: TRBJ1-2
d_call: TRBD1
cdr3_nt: TGTGCCAGCAGTGAAACAGGGGGAAACTATGGCTACACCTTC
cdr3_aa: CASSETGGNYGYTF

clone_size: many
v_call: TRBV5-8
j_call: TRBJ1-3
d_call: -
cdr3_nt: TGTGCCAGCAGCTTTGGTCCGCGGGACACCATATATTTT
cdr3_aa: CASSFGPRDTIYF

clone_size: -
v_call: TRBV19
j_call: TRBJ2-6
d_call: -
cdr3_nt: TGTGCCAGTAGGGCAGGCTTGGGGGCCAACGTCCTGACTTTC
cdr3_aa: CASRAGLGANVLTF

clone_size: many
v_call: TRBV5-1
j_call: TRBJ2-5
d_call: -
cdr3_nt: TGCGCCAGCAGCAACCTCGGGACGCTCGAAGAGACCCAGTACTTC
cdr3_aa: CASSNLGTLEETQYF

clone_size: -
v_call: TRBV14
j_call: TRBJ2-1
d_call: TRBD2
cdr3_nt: TGTGCCAGCAGCCCCCCCTCGACTAGCGGGAGTCGTGAGCAGTTCTTC
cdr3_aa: CASSPPSTSGSREQFF

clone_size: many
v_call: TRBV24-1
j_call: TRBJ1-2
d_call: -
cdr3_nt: TGTGCCACCAGTGAGCGCGGAAACTATGGCTACACCTTC
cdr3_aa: CATSERGNYGYTF

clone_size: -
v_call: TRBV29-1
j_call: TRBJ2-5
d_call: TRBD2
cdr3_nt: TGCAGCGTTGGGCAACTAGCGGATCAAGAGACCCAGTACTTC
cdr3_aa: CSVGQLADQETQYF

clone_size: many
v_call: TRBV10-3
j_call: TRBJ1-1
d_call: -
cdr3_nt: TGTGCCTTATCCTCGGGGGCTGGGGCTGAAGCTTTCTTT
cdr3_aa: CALSSGAGAEAFF

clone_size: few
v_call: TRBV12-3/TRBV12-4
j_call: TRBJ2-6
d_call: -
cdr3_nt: TGTGCCAGCAGTTTTCCGAGGGGGGGTGGGGCCAACGTCCTGACTTTC
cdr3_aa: CASSFPRGGGANVLTF

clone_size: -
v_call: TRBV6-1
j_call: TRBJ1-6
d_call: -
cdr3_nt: TGTGCCAGCAGTGCCATACCTACAGGGAATTCACCCCTCCACTTT
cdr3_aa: CASSAIPTGNSPLHF